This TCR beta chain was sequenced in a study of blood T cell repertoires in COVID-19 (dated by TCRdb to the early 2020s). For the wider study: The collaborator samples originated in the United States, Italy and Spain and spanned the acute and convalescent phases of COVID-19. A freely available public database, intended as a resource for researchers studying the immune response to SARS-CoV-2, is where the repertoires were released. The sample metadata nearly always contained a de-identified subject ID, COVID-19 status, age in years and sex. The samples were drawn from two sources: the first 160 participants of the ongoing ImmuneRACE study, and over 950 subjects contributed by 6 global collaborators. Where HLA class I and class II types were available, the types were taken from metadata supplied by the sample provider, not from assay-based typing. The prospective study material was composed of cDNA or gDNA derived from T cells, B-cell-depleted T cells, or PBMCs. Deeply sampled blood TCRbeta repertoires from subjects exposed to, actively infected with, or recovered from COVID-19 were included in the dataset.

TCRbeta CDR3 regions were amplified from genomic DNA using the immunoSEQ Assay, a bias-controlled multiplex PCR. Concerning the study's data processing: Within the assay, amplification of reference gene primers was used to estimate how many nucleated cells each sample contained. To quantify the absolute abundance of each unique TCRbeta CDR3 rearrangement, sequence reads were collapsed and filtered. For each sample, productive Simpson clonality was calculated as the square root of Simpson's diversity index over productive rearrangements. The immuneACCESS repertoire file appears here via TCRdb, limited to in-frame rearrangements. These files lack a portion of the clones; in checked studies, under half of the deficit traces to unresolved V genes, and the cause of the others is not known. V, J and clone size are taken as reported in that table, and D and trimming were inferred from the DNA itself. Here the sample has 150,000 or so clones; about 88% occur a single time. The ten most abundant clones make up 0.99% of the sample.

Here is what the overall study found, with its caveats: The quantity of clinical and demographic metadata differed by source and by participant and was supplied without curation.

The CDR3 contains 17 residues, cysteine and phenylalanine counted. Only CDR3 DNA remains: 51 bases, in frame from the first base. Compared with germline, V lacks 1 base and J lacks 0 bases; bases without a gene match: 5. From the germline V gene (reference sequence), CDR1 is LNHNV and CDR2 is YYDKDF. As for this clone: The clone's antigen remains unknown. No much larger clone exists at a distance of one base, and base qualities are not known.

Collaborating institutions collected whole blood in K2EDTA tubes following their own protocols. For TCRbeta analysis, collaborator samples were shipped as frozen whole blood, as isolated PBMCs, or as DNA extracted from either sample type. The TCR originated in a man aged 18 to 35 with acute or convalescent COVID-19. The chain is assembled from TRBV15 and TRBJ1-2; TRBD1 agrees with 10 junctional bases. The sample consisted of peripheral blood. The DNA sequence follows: TGTGCCACCAGCAGAGTTAGACAGGGGGCTGCTAACTATGGCTACACCTTC. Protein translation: CATSRVRQGAANYGYTF.